The 19 T cell receptor beta chains reported below all come from one sample, sequenced in a study of metastatic and nonmetastatic thyroid tumors. No treatment of any kind had been given to any patient before thyroid surgery. TCRdb re-called the PCR reads with MiXCR. The data show over 5,000 clones, around 28% seen once. Sequenced sample: adjacent normal tissue. The receptors derive from a female donor with papillary thyroid cancer or a benign thyroid nodule (not recorded which). Some clones in this sample may be carry-over from other donors' samples.

J is TRBJ1-5 and V is TRBV11-2; perhaps TRBD1 as D (5 bases). Germline loops: CDR1 SGHAT, CDR2 FQNNGV. The ends were cut back, 5 bases at V and 2 bases at J, with 13 bases in the middle. The CDR3 contains 15 residues. Here the CDR3 DNA reads TGTGCCAGCAGCCCAGACTCGGGGGGCAATCAGCCCCAGCATTTT. Protein sequence: CASSPDSGGNQPQHF.

By share, this clone counts as medium-sized (0.01 to 0.1%). This rearrangement joins TRBV29-1 to TRBJ1-2; TRBD1 might be the D (6 bases). The CDR3 consists of 14 residues. Trimming removed 1 base at V and 3 bases at J, with 12 bases between. Germline values: CDR1 SQVTM, CDR2 ANQGSEA. The CDR3 loop is CSVEGVGADYGYTF. CDR3 coding DNA: TGCAGCGTTGAAGGTGTGGGGGCGGACTATGGCTACACCTTC.

This clone was recorded a few times. Compared with germline, one end of the junction differs, possibly owing to a read error. This chain uses TRBV7-3 with TRBJ2-2; the D gene is possibly TRBD2 (5 bases). Germline V lookup: CDR1 SGHTA, CDR2 FQGTGA. The CDR3 is 15 amino acids. CDR3 region: CASSLGQCVTGELFF. The CDR3, as DNA: TGTGCCAGCAGCTTAGGCCAGTGTGTGACCGGGGAGCTGTTCTTT.

This clone was seen at least ten times. This chain connects TRBV30 to TRBJ2-7; D is uncertain. Germline CDR1 is GTSNPN and CDR2 is SVGIG (reference sequence). There are 12 residues in the CDR3. Trimming pared 1 base from V and 6 bases from J, leaving 10 bases between. Here the CDR3 reads CAWSATLLEQYF. CDR3 bases: TGTGCCTGGAGTGCGACTCTTCTCGAGCAGTACTTC. Supplemented by reference TRBV30 and TRBJ2-7, the full variable domain reads SQTIHQWPATLVQPVGSPLSLECTVEGTSNPNLYWYRQAAGRGLQLLFYSVGIGQISSEVPQNLSASRPQDRQFILSSKKLLLSDSGFYLCAWSATLLEQYFGPGTRLTVT.

This chain uses TRBV5-1 with TRBJ2-1; the match to TRBD2 covers 11 bases. CDR3 length: 16 amino acids. In germline, CDR1 is SGHRS, CDR2 YFSETQ. Losses at the gene ends were 4 bases for V and 7 bases for J; bases not matched to a gene: 10. CDR3 DNA: TGCGCCAGCAGCCTCATAGCGGGGGGGCCCGGTAATGAGCAGTTCTTC. It encodes CASSLIAGGPGNEQFF.

This clone appeared many times. The gene calls are TRBV27 and TRBJ2-1, with D perhaps TRBD1 or TRBD2 (5 bases each). V was trimmed by 8 bases and J by 6 bases, leaving 14 bases between them. CDR3 length: 13 residues. Germline values: CDR1 MNHEY, CDR2 SMNVEV (reference sequence). The CDR3 DNA is TGTGCCAGCGGATCGTGGGGGAGCAATGAGCAGTTCTTC. Amino acid sequence: CASGSWGSNEQFF.

This clone has a count of ten or more. The V and J genes are TRBV7-2 and TRBJ2-7; D may be TRBD1 (5 bases). The CDR3 runs 14 residues. CDR1 is SGHTA, CDR2 FQGNSA, per germline. V was clipped by 1 base and J by 3 bases, with 10 bases between them. The CDR3 region is CASSLGGGSYEQYF. The CDR3, as DNA: TGTGCCAGCAGCTTAGGGGGCGGTAGCTACGAGCAGTACTTC.

By proportion, this clone is medium-sized. V gene TRBV7-3 combines with J gene TRBJ2-2; D is unclear. Trimming took 1 base from V and 1 from J, leaving 10 bases between them. Germline CDR1 is SGHTA and CDR2 is FQGTGA. This CDR3 comprises 16 residues. CDR3 in amino acids: CASSLNHGRNTGELFF. In DNA form, the CDR3 reads TGTGCCAGCAGCTTAAATCACGGCAGGAACACCGGGGAGCTGTTTTTT.

As for this clone: This sample includes further DNA sequences coding for the same CDR3. The rearrangement links TRBV11-2 to TRBJ1-1, with D possibly matching TRBD1 (6 bases). V was shortened by 3 bases and J by 6 bases, with 11 bases between the two germline ends. The CDR3 runs to 13 residues. Looked up from germline, CDR1 is SGHAT and CDR2 is FQNNGV. CDR3: CASSLLQGSEAFF. The DNA for the CDR3 is TGTGCCAGCAGCTTGCTACAGGGTTCTGAAGCTTTCTTT.

Only a few counts were recorded for this clone. The chain links TRBV2 to TRBJ2-1; D call uncertain. The V end lost 6 bases, the J end lost 3 bases, and 3 bases lay between the germline ends. Germline CDR1 is SNHLY and CDR2 is FYNNEI. The CDR3 is 11 residues long. CDR3 loop: CASRYYNEQFF. The CDR3 coding sequence is TGTGCCAGCAGGTACTACAATGAGCAGTTCTTC.

The chain employs TRBV7-2 and TRBJ1-4; D not resolved. Germline lookup yields CDR1 SGHTA and CDR2 FQGNSA. V was pared by 3 bases and J by 8 bases, with 13 bases between. This CDR3 has 14 amino acids. The chain's CDR3 is CASSFWGLDEKLFF. The CDR3 nucleotides are TGTGCCAGCAGCTTTTGGGGTCTGGACGAAAAACTGTTTTTT.

The table lists this clone with a few counts. The V and J genes are TRBV30 and TRBJ2-1, with 10 bases that match TRBD1. V was clipped by 3 bases and J by 6 bases; unmatched bases: 2. In germline, CDR1 is GTSNPN, CDR2 SVGIG (reference sequence). CDR3 length: 13 amino acids. Here the CDR3 reads CAWRTGGVNEQFF. In DNA, the CDR3 is TGTGCCTGGAGGACAGGGGGCGTCAATGAGCAGTTCTTC.

A word on this clone: This sequence may be a read error, since a much larger clone differs from it by one base. The chain has TRBV11-2 and TRBJ2-1, with 7 nucleotides matching TRBD2. The ends lost 9 bases at V and 15 bases at J; junction bases unmatched: 14. The CDR3 spans 12 residues. Germline CDR1 and CDR2: SGHAT and FQNNGV. This CDR3 reads CARSRRGTNLFF. For the CDR3, the DNA is TGTGCCAGAAGCCGCCGGGGGACTAATCTGTTCTTC.

In its sample, this clone was seen a few times. V is TRBV5-8 and J is TRBJ2-7; 9 positions match TRBD2. Germline trimming cut 2 bases from V and 1 base from J; bases unmatched to any gene: 4. Germline V lookup: CDR1 SGHTS, CDR2 YDEGEE. The CDR3 is 15 amino acids. CDR3 coding DNA: TGTGCCAGCAGCTTCGTCCTAGCGGGGTCCTACGAGCAGTACTTC. It encodes CASSFVLAGSYEQYF.

This clone was recorded many times. A much more abundant neighbour one base away suggests this may be a read error. The sample carries other DNA sequences with the same CDR3. V usage is TRBV7-9 and J usage is TRBJ2-7, with 11 bases matching TRBD2. Germline CDR1 is SEHNR and CDR2 is FQNEAQ (reference sequence). J gave up 6 bases and V 5 bases, and 3 bases lay outside the gene matches. The CDR3 consists of 13 residues. The CDR3, as DNA: TGTGCCAGCAGCGGGGGGACTAGCGGCGAGCAGTACTTC. Translation gives CASSGGTSGEQYF.

This clone is labeled as medium-sized. J is TRBJ2-7 and V is TRBV4-2; 8 bases line up with TRBD1. The CDR3 is made up of 15 amino acids. Germline trimming cut 0 bases from V and 2 bases from J; bases unmatched to any gene: 3. Germline-derived CDR1 and CDR2 are LGHNA and YNFKEQ. The CDR3 sequence: CASSQERTGTYEQYF. In DNA, the CDR3 is TGTGCCAGCAGCCAAGAACGGACAGGGACCTACGAGCAGTACTTC.

This rearrangement joins TRBV7-9 to TRBJ1-1, with D unresolved. The germline V and J ends were trimmed by 7 bases and 2 bases, with 8 bases remaining between them. Germline-derived CDR1 and CDR2 are SEHNR and FQNEAQ (reference sequence). The CDR3 loop spans 12 amino acids. The CDR3 nucleotides read TGTGCCAGCATGGTGGTTAACACTGAAGCTTTCTTT. Its translation: CASMVVNTEAFF.

The chain has TRBV25-1 and TRBJ1-1; no clear D gene. The germline CDR1 and CDR2 sequences are MGHDK and SYGVNS. The CDR3 totals 12 residues. Between the trimmed V and J ends, which lost 1 base and 7 bases, there was a span of 7 bases. CDR3 DNA sequence: TGTGCCAGCAGTGAATCGGGTCTTGAAGCTTTCTTT. It yields the protein CASSESGLEAFF. Based on the CDR3 plus reference TRBV25-1 and TRBJ1-1, the full variable domain is EADIYQTPRYLVIGTGKKITLECSQTMGHDKMYWYQQDPGMELHLIHYSYGVNSTEKGDLSSESTVSRIRTEHFPLTLESARPSHTSQYLCASSESGLEAFFGQGTRLTVV.

This clone was observed a handful of times. The chain employs TRBV6-1 and TRBJ2-2; TRBD1 matches at 10 bases. V shed 4 bases, J shed 3 bases, and the junction held 2 bases outside the gene matches. This CDR3 contains 15 residues. CDR1 and CDR2 (germline): MNHNS, SASEGT. In DNA, the CDR3 is TGTGCCAGCAGTGCTGGACAGGGGGACACCGGGGAGCTGTTTTTT. This sequence encodes CASSAGQGDTGELFF.